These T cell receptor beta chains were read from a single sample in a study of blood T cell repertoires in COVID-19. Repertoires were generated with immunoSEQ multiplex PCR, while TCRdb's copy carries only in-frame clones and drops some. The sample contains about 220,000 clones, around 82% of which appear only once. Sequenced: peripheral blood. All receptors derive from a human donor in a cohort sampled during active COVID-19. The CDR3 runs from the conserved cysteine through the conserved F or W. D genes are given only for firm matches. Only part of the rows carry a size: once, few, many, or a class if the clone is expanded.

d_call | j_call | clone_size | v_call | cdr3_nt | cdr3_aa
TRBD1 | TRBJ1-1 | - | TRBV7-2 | TGTGCCAGCAGCTCCTCGACAGGGCATGAAGCTTTCTTT | CASSSSTGHEAFF
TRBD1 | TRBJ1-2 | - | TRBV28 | TGTGCCAGCAGTTTAAGGACAGGGATTGATGGCTACACCTTC | CASSLRTGIDGYTF
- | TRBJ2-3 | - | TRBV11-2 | TGTGCCAGCAGCCTAGGTGTGGGGAGAGATACGCAGTATTTT | CASSLGVGRDTQYF
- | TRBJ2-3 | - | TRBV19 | TGTGCCAGTAGTATTGGTGACATTACTAGCACAGATACGCAGTATTTT | CASSIGDITSTDTQYF
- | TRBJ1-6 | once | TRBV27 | TGTGCCAGCAGTCCCGCGTTAGCGGGCCTATATAATTCACCCCTCCACTTT | CASSPALAGLYNSPLHF
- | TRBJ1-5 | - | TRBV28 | TGTGCCAGCAGTGTTCGAGAATTTAGCAATCAGCCCCAGCATTTT | CASSVREFSNQPQHF
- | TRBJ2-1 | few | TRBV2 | TGTGCCAGCAGCGAACTTAGGGGGGGTAATGAGCAGTTCTTC | CASSELRGGNEQFF
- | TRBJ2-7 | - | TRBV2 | TGTGCCAGCACCCTGACAAGGGGGGGCTACGAGCAGTACTTC | CASTLTRGGYEQYF
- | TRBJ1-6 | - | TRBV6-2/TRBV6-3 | TGTGCCAGCAGTTATTATTTTTCACCCCTCCACTTT | CASSYYFSPLHF
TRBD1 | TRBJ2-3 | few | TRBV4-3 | TGCGCCAGCAGCCAAGGTGGACAGGGGGTTTATACGCAGTATTTT | CASSQGGQGVYTQYF
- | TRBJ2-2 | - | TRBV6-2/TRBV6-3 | TGTGCCAGCAGTTACTCGTTAGCAGAATACGGGGAGCTGTTTTTT | CASSYSLAEYGELFF
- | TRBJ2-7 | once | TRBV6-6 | TGTGCCAGCAGCCAGGGGCTTTACGAGCAGTACTTC | CASSQGLYEQYF
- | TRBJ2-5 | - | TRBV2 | TGTGCCAGCAGTGCCTACAGGGAAATAAGCGAGACCCAGTACTTC | CASSAYREISETQYF
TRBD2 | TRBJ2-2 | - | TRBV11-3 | TGTGCCAGCAGCTATGGGACTAGCGGACGAACCGGGGAGCTGTTTTTT | CASSYGTSGRTGELFF
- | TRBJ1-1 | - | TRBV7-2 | TGTGCCAGCAGACCGACTTTGAACACTGAAGCTTTCTTT | CASRPTLNTEAFF
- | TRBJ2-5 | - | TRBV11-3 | TGTGCCAGCAGCCGCGGCCTCCAAGAGACCCAGTACTTC | CASSRGLQETQYF
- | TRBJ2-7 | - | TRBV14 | TGTGCCAGCAGCCAAGGGAATCGTCCGGGACATCTCTACGAGCAGTACTTC | CASSQGNRPGHLYEQYF
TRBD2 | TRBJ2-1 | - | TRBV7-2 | TGTGCCAGCAGCCTCGGGACTAGCGCAGGTGAGCAGTTCTTC | CASSLGTSAGEQFF
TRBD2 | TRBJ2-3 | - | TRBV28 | TGTGCCAGCAGTTCCCGGACTAGCGGGAGGATCGATACGCAGTATTTT | CASSSRTSGRIDTQYF
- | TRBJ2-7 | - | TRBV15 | TGTGCCACCAGCAGAGATAGCCGGACAGTCAGCTACGAGCAGTACTTC | CATSRDSRTVSYEQYF
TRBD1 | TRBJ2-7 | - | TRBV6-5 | TGTGCCAGCAGTAGGGACAGGAGCTACGAGCAGTACTTC | CASSRDRSYEQYF
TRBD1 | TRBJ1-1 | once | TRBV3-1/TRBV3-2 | TGTGCCAGCGGGGGACAGCCATACACTGAAGCTTTCTTT | CASGGQPYTEAFF
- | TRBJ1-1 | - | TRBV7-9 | TGTGCCAGCAGCCTAATCATGAACACTGAAGCTTTCTTT | CASSLIMNTEAFF